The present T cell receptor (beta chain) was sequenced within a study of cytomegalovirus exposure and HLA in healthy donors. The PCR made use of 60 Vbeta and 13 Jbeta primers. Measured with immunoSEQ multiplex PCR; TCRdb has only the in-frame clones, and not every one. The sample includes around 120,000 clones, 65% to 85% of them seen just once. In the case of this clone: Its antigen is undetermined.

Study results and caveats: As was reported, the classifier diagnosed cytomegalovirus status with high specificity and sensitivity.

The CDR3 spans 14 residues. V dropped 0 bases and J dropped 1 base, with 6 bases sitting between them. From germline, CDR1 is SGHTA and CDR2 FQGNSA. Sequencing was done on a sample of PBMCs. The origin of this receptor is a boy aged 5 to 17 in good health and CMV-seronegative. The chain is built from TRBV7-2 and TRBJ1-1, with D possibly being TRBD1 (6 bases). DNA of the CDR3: TGTGCCAGCAGCTTAGCACAGGGGAACACTGAAGCTTTCTTT. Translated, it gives CASSLAQGNTEAFF.